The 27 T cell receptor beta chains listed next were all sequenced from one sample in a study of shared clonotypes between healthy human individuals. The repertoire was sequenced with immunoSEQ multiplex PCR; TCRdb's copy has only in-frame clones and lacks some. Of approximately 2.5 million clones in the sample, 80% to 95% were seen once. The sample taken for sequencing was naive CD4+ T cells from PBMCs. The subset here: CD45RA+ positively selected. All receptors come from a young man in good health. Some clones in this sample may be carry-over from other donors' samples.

The CDR3 spells CASSSSGRSGSSYNEQFF. Here the CDR3 DNA reads TGTGCCAGCAGCTCGTCCGGGAGGAGCGGGAGCTCCTACAATGAGCAGTTCTTC. J is TRBJ2-1 and V is TRBV9; 8 positions match TRBD2. This CDR3 has 18 residues. V lost 4 bases and J lost 0; bases outside the gene matches: 12. CDR1 is SGDLS and CDR2 is YYNGEE in the germline V gene.

In DNA, the CDR3 is TGTGCCAGCAGAACCCGGGCCACAGATACGCAGTATTTT. It yields the protein CASRTRATDTQYF. The V call is TRBV2, the J call TRBJ2-3; unclear D gene. This CDR3 is 13 amino acids long. Trimming took 6 bases from V and 2 from J, leaving 9 bases between them. The germline gives CDR1 SNHLY, CDR2 FYNNEI.

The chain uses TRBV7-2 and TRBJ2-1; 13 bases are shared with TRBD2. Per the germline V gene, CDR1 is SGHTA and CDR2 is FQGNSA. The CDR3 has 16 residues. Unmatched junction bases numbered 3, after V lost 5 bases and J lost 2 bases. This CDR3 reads CASSQTSGRAYNEQFF. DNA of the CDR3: TGTGCCAGCAGCCAAACTAGCGGGAGGGCCTACAATGAGCAGTTCTTC. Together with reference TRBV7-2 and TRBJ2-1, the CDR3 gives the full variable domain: GAGVSQSPSNKVTEKGKDVELRCDPISGHTALYWYRQSLGQGLEFLIYFQGNSAPDKSGLPSDRFSAERTGGSVSTLTIQRTQQEDSAVYLCASSQTSGRAYNEQFFGPGTRLTVL.

CDR3 amino acids: CASSLPSGSGRELFF. The CDR3 nucleotides read TGTGCCAGCAGCTTGCCTAGCGGGAGCGGGCGGGAGCTGTTTTTT. The chain couples TRBV5-8 to TRBJ2-2; 10 nucleotides agree with TRBD2. This CDR3 spans 15 amino acids. CDR1 and CDR2 from the germline V gene are SGHTS and YDEGEE. V lost 1 base to trimming and J lost 9 bases; unmatched junction nucleotides: 6.

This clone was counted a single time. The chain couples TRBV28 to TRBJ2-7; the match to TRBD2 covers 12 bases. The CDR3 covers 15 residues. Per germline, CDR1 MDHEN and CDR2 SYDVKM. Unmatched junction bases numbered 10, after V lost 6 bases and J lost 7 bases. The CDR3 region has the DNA TGTGCCAGCAGCCCCCTAGCGGGAGGGCGGGGGGAGCAGTACTTC. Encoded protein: CASSPLAGGRGEQYF. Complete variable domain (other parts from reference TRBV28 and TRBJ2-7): DVKVTQSSRYLVKRTGEKVFLECVQDMDHENMFWYRQDPGLGLRLIYFSYDVKMKEKGDIPEGYSVSREKKERFSLILESASTNQTSMYLCASSPLAGGRGEQYFGPGTRLTVT.

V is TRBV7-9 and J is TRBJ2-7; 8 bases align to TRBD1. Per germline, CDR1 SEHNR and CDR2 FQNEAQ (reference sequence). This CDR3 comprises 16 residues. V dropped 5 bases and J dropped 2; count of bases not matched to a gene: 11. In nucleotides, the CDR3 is TGTGCCAGCAGCGCACGGACAGGGTTTCGACCCTACGAGCAGTACTTC. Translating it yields CASSARTGFRPYEQYF.

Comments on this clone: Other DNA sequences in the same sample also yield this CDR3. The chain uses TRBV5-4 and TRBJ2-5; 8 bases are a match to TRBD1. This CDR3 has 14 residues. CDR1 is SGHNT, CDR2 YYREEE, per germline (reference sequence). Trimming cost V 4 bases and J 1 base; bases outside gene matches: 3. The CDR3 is CASSLGQAQETQYF. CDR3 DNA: TGTGCCAGCAGCCTGGGACAGGCCCAAGAGACCCAGTACTTC.

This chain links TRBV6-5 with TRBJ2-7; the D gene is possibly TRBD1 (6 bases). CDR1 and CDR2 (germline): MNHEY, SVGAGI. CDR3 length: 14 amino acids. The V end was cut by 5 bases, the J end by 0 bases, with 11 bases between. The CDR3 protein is CASSVDRASYEQYF. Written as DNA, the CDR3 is TGTGCCAGCAGTGTGGACAGAGCCTCCTACGAGCAGTACTTC.

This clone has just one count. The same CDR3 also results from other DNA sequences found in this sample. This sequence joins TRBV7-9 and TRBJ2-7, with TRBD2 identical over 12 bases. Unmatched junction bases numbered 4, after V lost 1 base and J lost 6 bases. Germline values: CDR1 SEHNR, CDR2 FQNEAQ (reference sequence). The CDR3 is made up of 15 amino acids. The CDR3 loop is CASSLVGTSGSEQYF. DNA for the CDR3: TGTGCCAGCAGCTTAGTAGGGACTAGCGGGTCCGAGCAGTACTTC.

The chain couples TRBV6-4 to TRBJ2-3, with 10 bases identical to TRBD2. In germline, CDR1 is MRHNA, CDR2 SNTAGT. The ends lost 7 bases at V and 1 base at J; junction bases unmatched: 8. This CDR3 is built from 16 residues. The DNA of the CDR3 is TGTGCCAGCAATCCGGAGACTAGCGGGCGCACAGATACGCAGTATTTT. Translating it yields CASNPETSGRTDTQYF.

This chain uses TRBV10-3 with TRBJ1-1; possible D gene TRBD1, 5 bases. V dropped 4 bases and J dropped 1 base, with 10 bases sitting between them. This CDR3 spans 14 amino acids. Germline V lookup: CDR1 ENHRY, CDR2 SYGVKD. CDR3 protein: CAISGQGTNTEAFF. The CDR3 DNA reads TGTGCCATCAGTGGTCAAGGGACGAACACTGAAGCTTTCTTT.

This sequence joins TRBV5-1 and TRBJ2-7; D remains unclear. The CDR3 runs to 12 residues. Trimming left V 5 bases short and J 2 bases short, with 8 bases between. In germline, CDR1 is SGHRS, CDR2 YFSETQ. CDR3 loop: CASRQDPYEQYF. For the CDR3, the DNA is TGCGCCAGCAGGCAGGACCCCTACGAGCAGTACTTC.

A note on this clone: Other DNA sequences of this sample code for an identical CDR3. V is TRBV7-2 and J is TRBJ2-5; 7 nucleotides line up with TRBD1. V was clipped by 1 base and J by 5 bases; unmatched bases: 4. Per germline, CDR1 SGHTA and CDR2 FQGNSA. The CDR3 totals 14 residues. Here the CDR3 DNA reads TGTGCCAGCAGCTTAGGGACAGGCGCGGAGACCCAGTACTTC. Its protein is CASSLGTGAETQYF. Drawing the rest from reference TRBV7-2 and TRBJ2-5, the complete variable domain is GAGVSQSPSNKVTEKGKDVELRCDPISGHTALYWYRQSLGQGLEFLIYFQGNSAPDKSGLPSDRFSAERTGGSVSTLTIQRTQQEDSAVYLCASSLGTGAETQYFGPGTRLLVL.

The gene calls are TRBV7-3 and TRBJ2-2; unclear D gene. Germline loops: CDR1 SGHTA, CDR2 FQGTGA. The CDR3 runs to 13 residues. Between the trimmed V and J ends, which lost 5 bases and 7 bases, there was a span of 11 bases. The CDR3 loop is CASSPFFSGELFF. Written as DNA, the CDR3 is TGTGCCAGCAGCCCGTTTTTTAGCGGGGAGCTGTTTTTT.

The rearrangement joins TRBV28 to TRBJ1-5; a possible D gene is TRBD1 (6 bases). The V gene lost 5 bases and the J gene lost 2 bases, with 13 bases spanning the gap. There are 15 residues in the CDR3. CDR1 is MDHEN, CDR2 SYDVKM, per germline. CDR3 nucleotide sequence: TGTGCCAGCAGTCCCGCCCGACAGGGCAATCAGCCCCAGCATTTT. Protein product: CASSPARQGNQPQHF.

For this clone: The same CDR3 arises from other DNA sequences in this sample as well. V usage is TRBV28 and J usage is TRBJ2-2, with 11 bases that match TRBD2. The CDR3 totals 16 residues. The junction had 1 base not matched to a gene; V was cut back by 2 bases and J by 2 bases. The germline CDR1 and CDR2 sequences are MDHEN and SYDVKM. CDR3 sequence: CASSLGLAGNTGELFF. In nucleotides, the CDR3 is TGTGCCAGCAGTTTAGGACTAGCGGGTAACACCGGGGAGCTGTTTTTT. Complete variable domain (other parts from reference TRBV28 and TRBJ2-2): DVKVTQSSRYLVKRTGEKVFLECVQDMDHENMFWYRQDPGLGLRLIYFSYDVKMKEKGDIPEGYSVSREKKERFSLILESASTNQTSMYLCASSLGLAGNTGELFFGEGSRLTVL.

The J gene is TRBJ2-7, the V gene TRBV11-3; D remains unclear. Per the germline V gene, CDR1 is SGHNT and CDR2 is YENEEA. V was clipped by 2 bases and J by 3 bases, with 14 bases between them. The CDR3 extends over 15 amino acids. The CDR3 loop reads CASSLSATKGYEQYF. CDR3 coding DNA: TGTGCCAGCAGCTTAAGCGCGACAAAGGGCTACGAGCAGTACTTC.

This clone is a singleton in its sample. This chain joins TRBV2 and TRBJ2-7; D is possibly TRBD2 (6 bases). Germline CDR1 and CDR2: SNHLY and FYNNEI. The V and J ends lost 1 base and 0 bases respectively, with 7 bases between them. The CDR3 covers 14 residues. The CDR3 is CASSEVSGSYEQYF. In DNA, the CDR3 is TGTGCCAGCAGTGAAGTTAGCGGCTCCTACGAGCAGTACTTC.

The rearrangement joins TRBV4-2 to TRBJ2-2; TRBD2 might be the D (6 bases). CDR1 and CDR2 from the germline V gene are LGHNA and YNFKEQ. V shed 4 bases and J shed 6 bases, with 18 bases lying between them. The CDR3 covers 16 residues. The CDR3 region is CASSPTFSTSSGELFF. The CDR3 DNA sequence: TGTGCCAGCAGCCCGACATTCTCGACTAGTTCCGGGGAGCTGTTTTTT.

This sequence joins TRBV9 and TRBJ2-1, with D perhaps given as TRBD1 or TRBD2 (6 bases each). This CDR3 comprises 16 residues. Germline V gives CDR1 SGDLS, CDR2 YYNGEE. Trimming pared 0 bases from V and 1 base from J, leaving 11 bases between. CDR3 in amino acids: CASSVGGARSYNEQFF. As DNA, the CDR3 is TGTGCCAGCAGCGTAGGGGGGGCTAGATCCTACAATGAGCAGTTCTTC.

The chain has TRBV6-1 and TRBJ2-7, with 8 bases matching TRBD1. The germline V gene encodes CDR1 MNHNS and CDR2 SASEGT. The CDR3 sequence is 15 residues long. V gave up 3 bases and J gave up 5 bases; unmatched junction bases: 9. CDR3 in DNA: TGTGCCAGCAGTGACCACAGGGGGAATACGAACGAGCAGTACTTC. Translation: CASSDHRGNTNEQYF.

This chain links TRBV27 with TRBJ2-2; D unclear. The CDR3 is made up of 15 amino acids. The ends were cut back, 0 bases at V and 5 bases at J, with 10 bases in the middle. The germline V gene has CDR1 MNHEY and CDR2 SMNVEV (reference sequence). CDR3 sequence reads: CASSLSPRRTGELFF. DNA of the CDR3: TGTGCCAGCAGTTTATCCCCCCGGCGGACCGGGGAGCTGTTTTTT.

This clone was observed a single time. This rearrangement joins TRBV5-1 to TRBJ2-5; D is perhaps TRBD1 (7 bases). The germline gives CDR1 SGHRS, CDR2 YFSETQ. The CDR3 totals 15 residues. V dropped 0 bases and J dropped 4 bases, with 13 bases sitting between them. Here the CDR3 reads CASSLGGTVTETQYF. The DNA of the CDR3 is TGCGCCAGCAGCTTGGGCGGGACAGTTACAGAGACCCAGTACTTC.

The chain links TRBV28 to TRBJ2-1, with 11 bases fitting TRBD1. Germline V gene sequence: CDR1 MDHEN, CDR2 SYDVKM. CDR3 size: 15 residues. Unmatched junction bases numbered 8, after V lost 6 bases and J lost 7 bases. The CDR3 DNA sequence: TGTGCCAGCAGCAAGCCGGACAGGGGGCTAAATGAGCAGTTCTTC. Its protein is CASSKPDRGLNEQFF.

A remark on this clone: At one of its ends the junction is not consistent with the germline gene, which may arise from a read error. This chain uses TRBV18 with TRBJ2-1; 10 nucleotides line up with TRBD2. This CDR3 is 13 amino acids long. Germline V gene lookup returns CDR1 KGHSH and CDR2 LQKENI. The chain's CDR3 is CASSLPASGSVLF. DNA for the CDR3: TGTGCCAGCTCACTCCCCGCTAGCGGGAGTGTCCTCTTC.

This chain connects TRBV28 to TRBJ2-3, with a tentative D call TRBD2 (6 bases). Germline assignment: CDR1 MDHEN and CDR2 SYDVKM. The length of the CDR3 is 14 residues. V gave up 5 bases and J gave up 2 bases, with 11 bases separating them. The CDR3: CASSPAGYTDTQYF. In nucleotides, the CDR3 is TGTGCCAGCAGTCCCGCGGGGTACACAGATACGCAGTATTTT.

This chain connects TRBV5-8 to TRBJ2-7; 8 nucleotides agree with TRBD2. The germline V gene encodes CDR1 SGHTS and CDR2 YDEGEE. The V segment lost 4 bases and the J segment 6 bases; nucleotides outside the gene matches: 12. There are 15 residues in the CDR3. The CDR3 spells CASSPKRGPPREQYF. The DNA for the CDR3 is TGTGCCAGCAGCCCGAAGCGGGGGCCCCCTCGCGAGCAGTACTTC. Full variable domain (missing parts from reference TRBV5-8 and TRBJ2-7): EAGVTQSPTHLIKTRGQQATLRCSPISGHTSVYWYQQALGLGLQFLLWYDEGEERNRGNFPPRFSGRQFPNYSSELNVNALELEDSALYLCASSPKRGPPREQYFGPGTRLTVT.